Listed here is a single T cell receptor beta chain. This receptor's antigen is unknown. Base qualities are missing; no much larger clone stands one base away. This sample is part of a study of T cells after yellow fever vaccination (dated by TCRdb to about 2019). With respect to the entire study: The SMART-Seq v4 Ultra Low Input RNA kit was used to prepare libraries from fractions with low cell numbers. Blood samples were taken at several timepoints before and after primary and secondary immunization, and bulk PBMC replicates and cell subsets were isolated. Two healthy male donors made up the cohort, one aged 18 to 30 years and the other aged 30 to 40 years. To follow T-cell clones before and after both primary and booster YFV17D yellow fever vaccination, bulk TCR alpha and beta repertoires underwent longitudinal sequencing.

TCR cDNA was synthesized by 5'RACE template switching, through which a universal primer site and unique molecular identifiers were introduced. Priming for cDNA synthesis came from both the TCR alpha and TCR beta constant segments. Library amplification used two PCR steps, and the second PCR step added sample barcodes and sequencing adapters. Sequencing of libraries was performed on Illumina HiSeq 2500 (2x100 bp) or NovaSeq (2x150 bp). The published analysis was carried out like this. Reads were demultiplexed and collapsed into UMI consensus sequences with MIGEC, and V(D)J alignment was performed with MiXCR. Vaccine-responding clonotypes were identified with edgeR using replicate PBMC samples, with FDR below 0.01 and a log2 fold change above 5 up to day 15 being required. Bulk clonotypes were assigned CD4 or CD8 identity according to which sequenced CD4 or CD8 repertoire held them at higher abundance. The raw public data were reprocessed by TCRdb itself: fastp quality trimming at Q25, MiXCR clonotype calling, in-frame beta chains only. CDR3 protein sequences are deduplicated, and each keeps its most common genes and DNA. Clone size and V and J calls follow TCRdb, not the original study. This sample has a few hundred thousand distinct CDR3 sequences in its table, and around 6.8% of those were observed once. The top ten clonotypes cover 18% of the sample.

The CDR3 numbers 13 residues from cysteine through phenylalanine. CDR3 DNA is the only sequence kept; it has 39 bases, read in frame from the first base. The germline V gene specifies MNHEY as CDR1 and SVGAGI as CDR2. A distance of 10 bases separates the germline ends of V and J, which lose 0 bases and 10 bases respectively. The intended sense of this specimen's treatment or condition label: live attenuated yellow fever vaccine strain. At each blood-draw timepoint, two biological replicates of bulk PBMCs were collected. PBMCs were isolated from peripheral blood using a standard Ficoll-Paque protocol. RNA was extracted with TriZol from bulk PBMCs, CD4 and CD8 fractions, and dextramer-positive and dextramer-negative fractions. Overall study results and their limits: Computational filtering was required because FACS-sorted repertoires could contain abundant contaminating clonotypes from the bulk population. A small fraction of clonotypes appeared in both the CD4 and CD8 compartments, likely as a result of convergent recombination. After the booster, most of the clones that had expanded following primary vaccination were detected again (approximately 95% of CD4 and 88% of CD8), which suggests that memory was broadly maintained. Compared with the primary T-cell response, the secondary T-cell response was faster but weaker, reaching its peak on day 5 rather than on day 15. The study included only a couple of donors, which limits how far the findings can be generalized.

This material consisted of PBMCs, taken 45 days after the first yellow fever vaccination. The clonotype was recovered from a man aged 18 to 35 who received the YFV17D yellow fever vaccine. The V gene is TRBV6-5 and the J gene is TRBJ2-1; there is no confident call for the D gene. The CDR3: CASSYSSSREQFF. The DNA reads TGTGCCAGCAGTTACTCGTCATCCCGAGAGCAGTTCTTC.